The entry below gives a single T cell receptor (beta chain) sequence along with its context. Assignment of participants to cohorts was predicated upon participant-reported clinical history. These data come from a study of blood T cell repertoires in COVID-19. Study as a whole: Sources were T cells, B-cell-depleted T cells, or PBMCs; the material itself was cDNA or gDNA.

Authors' analysis steps: Nucleated cell number was recorded as an estimate derived from reference gene primer amplification. Only in-frame clones appear in the TCRdb table, and some are missing; sequencing was by immunoSEQ multiplex PCR. The D gene and trimming were derived from the DNA, and the V and J assignments and clone size from that table. The sample holds 200,000 to 250,000 clones, just under 85% seen once. Sequenced input: PBMCs or T cells enriched from blood (not recorded which). The clonotype comes from a woman in her 40s with acute COVID-19.

The CDR3 bases are TGTGCCAGCAGTGAAAAGAGTTCACCCCTCCACTTT. Protein product: CASSEKSSPLHF. The J gene is TRBJ1-6, the V gene TRBV2; D is undetermined. V lost 2 bases to trimming and J lost 9 bases, with 5 bases between them. The CDR3 has 12 amino acids. Germline V CDR1 and CDR2: SNHLY, FYNNEI. Complete variable domain (other parts from reference TRBV2 and TRBJ1-6): EPEVTQTPSHQVTQMGQEVILRCVPISNHLYFYWYRQILGQKVEFLVSFYNNEISEKSEIFDDQFSVERPDGSNFTLKIRSTKLEDSAMYFCASSEKSSPLHFGNGTRLTVT.